The 8 T cell receptor beta chains below all came from one sample that was sequenced in a study of OX40 agonist ivuxolimab in advanced cancers. Using immunoSEQ multiplex PCR, the repertoire was profiled, and TCRdb retains in-frame clones only, with some absent. The table has more than 95,000 clones, 85% to 95% seen once. The sample consisted of CD4+ or CD8+ T cells sorted from blood, taken in a trial of the OX40 agonist ivuxolimab. Receptor source: an adult with an advanced solid tumor such as melanoma, head and neck, liver or kidney cancer.

The table lists this clone with a count of one. The chain joins TRBV6-1 to TRBJ2-6; 7 bases match TRBD2. Germline V gene sequence: CDR1 MNHNS, CDR2 SASEGT. The CDR3 loop spans 15 amino acids. After removal of 7 bases from V and 0 bases from J, the junction contained 3 bases not matched to a gene. The CDR3 loop reads CASKRGLSGANVLTF. CDR3 DNA sequence: TGTGCCAGCAAGCGGGGCCTCTCTGGGGCCAACGTCCTGACTTTC.

The chain joins TRBV19 to TRBJ2-2; possibly TRBD1 for D (5 bases). CDR1 and CDR2 (germline): LNHDA, SQIVND (reference sequence). The germline V and J ends were trimmed by 4 bases and 2 bases, with 8 bases remaining between them. The CDR3 length is 14 residues. The CDR3 coding sequence is TGTGCCAGTAGTAGACAGTCTAACACCGGGGAGCTGTTTTTT. Protein product: CASSRQSNTGELFF.

The chain uses TRBV5-4 and TRBJ2-7; D is ambiguous. This CDR3 has 14 residues. V was shortened by 4 bases and J by 2 bases, with 13 bases between the two germline ends. CDR1 and CDR2 from the germline V gene are SGHNT and YYREEE (reference sequence). CDR3 sequence (DNA): TGTGCCAGCAGCCCCCAGGACGGACCCTACGAGCAGTACTTC. The encoded protein is CASSPQDGPYEQYF.

V and J are TRBV5-1 and TRBJ1-2, with TRBD1 as a possible D gene (5 bases). The germline V gene encodes CDR1 SGHRS and CDR2 YFSETQ. The ends were cut back, 7 bases at V and 2 bases at J, with 9 bases in the middle. This CDR3 region has 12 residues. The CDR3 region has the DNA TGCGCCAGCTGGGGCGGGAACTATGGCTACACCTTC. Translating it yields CASWGGNYGYTF.

For this clone: Distinct nucleotide sequences in the sample also encode this CDR3. The CDR3 nucleotides read TGTGCCAGCTCACCACCTGGTAACAATGAGCAGTTCTTC. As protein: CASSPPGNNEQFF. The chain couples TRBV18 to TRBJ2-1; D is ambiguous. The germline V gene encodes CDR1 KGHSH and CDR2 LQKENI. CDR3 length: 13 amino acids. The V gene lost 0 bases and the J gene lost 5 bases, with 5 bases spanning the gap. The variable domain in full, with the rest retrieved from reference TRBV18 and TRBJ2-1, is NAGVMQNPRHLVRRRGQEARLRCSPMKGHSHVYWYRQLPEEGLKFMVYLQKENIIDESGMPKERFSAEFPKEGPSILRIQQVVRGDSAAYFCASSPPGNNEQFFGPGTRLTVL.

This clone was detected only a few times. This chain joins TRBV7-9 and TRBJ1-1; 9 bases agree with TRBD1. Trimming took 4 bases from V and 1 from J; bases not matched to a gene: 4. Germline values: CDR1 SEHNR, CDR2 FQNEAQ (reference sequence). The CDR3 is 15 residues long. CDR3: CASSSGQGTNTEAFF. CDR3 in DNA: TGTGCCAGCAGCTCGGGACAGGGCACGAACACTGAAGCTTTCTTT.

The chain uses TRBV27 and TRBJ1-5; D gene unclear. This CDR3 region has 14 residues. In germline, CDR1 is MNHEY, CDR2 SMNVEV (reference sequence). V lost 5 bases to trimming and J lost 1 base, with 9 bases between them. The CDR3 spells CASSPNDSNQPQHF. CDR3 coding DNA: TGTGCCAGCAGTCCCAATGACAGCAATCAGCCCCAGCATTTT.

The genes are TRBV28 and TRBJ2-7; 7 nucleotides align to TRBD1. V was clipped by 2 bases and J by 3 bases; unmatched bases: 7. Germline V gives CDR1 MDHEN, CDR2 SYDVKM. The CDR3 is made up of 15 amino acids. This chain's CDR3 is CASSLIRRGFYEQYF. CDR3 sequence (DNA): TGTGCCAGCAGTTTAATTCGCAGGGGGTTCTACGAGCAGTACTTC. Full variable domain (missing parts from reference TRBV28 and TRBJ2-7): DVKVTQSSRYLVKRTGEKVFLECVQDMDHENMFWYRQDPGLGLRLIYFSYDVKMKEKGDIPEGYSVSREKKERFSLILESASTNQTSMYLCASSLIRRGFYEQYFGPGTRLTVT.